The 19 T cell receptor beta chains in this list originate from one sample, sequenced in a study of blood T cell repertoires in COVID-19. Measured with immunoSEQ multiplex PCR; TCRdb has only the in-frame clones, and not every one. The table lists roughly 70,000 clones, roughly 78% of them singletons. Sequenced input: peripheral blood. The receptors derive from a human donor in a cohort sampled during active COVID-19.

This chain connects TRBV4-1 to TRBJ2-3; D ambiguous. Looked up from germline, CDR1 is MGHRA and CDR2 is YSYEKL. Trimming pared 0 bases from V and 5 bases from J, leaving 12 bases between. The CDR3 is 15 residues long. CDR3 bases: TGCGCCAGCAGCCAAGAGTCCTCCTCAGGAGATACGCAGTATTTT. It encodes CASSQESSSGDTQYF.

This sequence joins TRBV6-4 and TRBJ2-5; D not resolved. The CDR3 covers 13 residues. The germline V and J ends were trimmed by 2 bases and 5 bases, with 9 bases remaining between them. Per the germline V gene, CDR1 is MRHNA and CDR2 is SNTAGT. The CDR3 nucleotides are TGTGCCAGCAGTGACACAAACGGGGAGACCCAGTACTTC. This gives the protein CASSDTNGETQYF.

The chain has TRBV11-2 and TRBJ2-2; D gene ambiguous. Germline lookup yields CDR1 SGHAT and CDR2 FQNNGV. CDR3 length: 13 amino acids. The ends were cut back, 2 bases at V and 2 bases at J, with 3 bases in the middle. The CDR3 DNA follows: TGTGCCAGCAGCTTACTAAACACCGGGGAGCTGTTTTTT. It is translated as CASSLLNTGELFF.

This chain joins TRBV6-4 and TRBJ2-2; the D gene is possibly TRBD2 (5 bases). Deletions cut 3 bases from V and 5 bases from J, with 10 bases between. The CDR3 is made up of 14 amino acids. Germline V lookup: CDR1 MRHNA, CDR2 SNTAGT. CDR3: CASSERVGTGELFF. Written as DNA, the CDR3 is TGTGCCAGCAGTGAGAGGGTTGGAACCGGGGAGCTGTTTTTT.

This rearrangement joins TRBV2 to TRBJ2-3; D gene uncertain. CDR1 and CDR2 (germline): SNHLY, FYNNEI. The V gene lost 6 bases and the J gene lost 2 bases, with 9 bases spanning the gap. The CDR3 extends over 13 amino acids. In DNA, the CDR3 is TGTGCCAGCAGCTATTTCTTCACAGATACGCAGTATTTT. This gives the protein CASSYFFTDTQYF. Based on the CDR3 plus reference TRBV2 and TRBJ2-3, the full variable domain is EPEVTQTPSHQVTQMGQEVILRCVPISNHLYFYWYRQILGQKVEFLVSFYNNEISEKSEIFDDQFSVERPDGSNFTLKIRSTKLEDSAMYFCASSYFFTDTQYFGPGTRLTVL.

The chain recombines TRBV4-3 with TRBJ2-7; TRBD1 might be the D (6 bases). The CDR3 is made up of 18 amino acids. V gave up 0 bases and J gave up 3 bases, with 21 bases separating them. From germline, CDR1 is LGHNA and CDR2 YSLEER. DNA for the CDR3: TGCGCCAGCAGCCAAGAAACCCCTAGGGGGAATTTCTTCTACGAGCAGTACTTC. Translation gives CASSQETPRGNFFYEQYF.

The chain uses TRBV28 and TRBJ2-7, with 14 positions matching TRBD2. The germline V gene has CDR1 MDHEN and CDR2 SYDVKM. The trim removed 4 bases at V and 3 bases at J, leaving 5 bases unmatched. The CDR3 covers 16 residues. The CDR3 is CASSYGLAGGFYEQYF. The CDR3 nucleotides are TGTGCCAGCAGTTATGGACTAGCGGGAGGTTTCTACGAGCAGTACTTC.

This clone was found once. The chain combines TRBV7-3 with TRBJ1-1; D remains ambiguous. In germline, CDR1 is SGHTA, CDR2 FQGTGA. The CDR3 loop spans 14 amino acids. The V end was cut by 1 base, the J end by 2 bases, with 8 bases between. The CDR3 spells CASSLSSGNTEAFF. As DNA, the CDR3 is TGTGCCAGCAGCTTAAGCTCAGGAAACACTGAAGCTTTCTTT.

The chain employs TRBV7-2 and TRBJ2-7; D perhaps matches TRBD1 (5 bases). The germline V and J ends were trimmed by 0 bases and 5 bases, with 17 bases remaining between them. The CDR3 is 16 residues long. Germline-derived CDR1 and CDR2 are SGHTA and FQGNSA. The CDR3 nucleotides are TGTGCCAGCAGCTTAGCGCTTTACCCAGGGCAGGACGAGCAGTACTTC. Translated: CASSLALYPGQDEQYF. The full variable domain, its missing parts supplied by reference TRBV7-2 and TRBJ2-7, is GAGVSQSPSNKVTEKGKDVELRCDPISGHTALYWYRQSLGQGLEFLIYFQGNSAPDKSGLPSDRFSAERTGGSVSTLTIQRTQQEDSAVYLCASSLALYPGQDEQYFGPGTRLTVT.

In DNA form, the CDR3 reads TGTGCCAGCAGTGTGGCAGGGGGCCGGGGAAACACCATATATTTT. This codes for CASSVAGGRGNTIYF. The J gene is TRBJ1-3, the V gene TRBV2; 8 bases line up with TRBD1. Losses at the gene ends were 4 bases for V and 4 bases for J; bases not matched to a gene: 6. The CDR3 is 15 amino acids. In germline, CDR1 is SNHLY, CDR2 FYNNEI.

The rearrangement links TRBV6-6 to TRBJ2-1, with 9 bases matching TRBD2. The CDR3 has 15 residues. Trimming at V came to 6 bases and at J to 6 bases, leaving 9 bases not matched to a gene. Germline assignment: CDR1 MNHNY and CDR2 SVGAGI (reference sequence). CDR3 bases: TGTGCCAGCAGGCAGCTCGGGACTAGCTCCAATGAGCAGTTCTTC. It specifies CASRQLGTSSNEQFF.

The V gene is TRBV19, the J gene TRBJ1-5, with TRBD1 matching 7 bases. The CDR3 totals 15 residues. Germline V lookup: CDR1 LNHDA, CDR2 SQIVND (reference sequence). V shed 10 bases and J 0 bases; nucleotides not matched to a gene: 9. In DNA form, the CDR3 reads TGTGCCACTTCCAATGGGACAGCTAGCAATCAGCCCCAGCATTTT. Amino acids: CATSNGTASNQPQHF.

V and J are TRBV15 and TRBJ2-1; D is perhaps TRBD2 (7 bases). The germline gives CDR1 LNHNV, CDR2 YYDKDF (reference sequence). With 0 bases removed from V and 10 bases from J, the gap between germline ends came to 13 bases. This CDR3 spans 14 amino acids. In DNA form, the CDR3 reads TGTGCCACCAGCAGAGACCGTAAGGGGGGGGAGCAGTTCTTC. Protein: CATSRDRKGGEQFF. The variable domain in full, with the rest retrieved from reference TRBV15 and TRBJ2-1, is DAMVIQNPRYQVTQFGKPVTLSCSQTLNHNVMYWYQQKSSQAPKLLFHYYDKDFNNEADTPDNFQSRRPNTSFCFLDIRSPGLGDTAMYLCATSRDRKGGEQFFGPGTRLTVL.

This chain links TRBV19 with TRBJ1-3; D is ambiguous. V dropped 9 bases and J dropped 3 bases, with 12 bases sitting between them. Per the germline V gene, CDR1 is LNHDA and CDR2 is SQIVND (reference sequence). The CDR3 has 13 amino acids. The CDR3 coding sequence is TGTGCCAGCACCGTAGGCGGTGGAAACACCATATATTTT. Protein product: CASTVGGGNTIYF.

CDR3 sequence (DNA): TGTGCCACCAGCAGAGAGGGGCAGGGGAATTCACCCCTCCACTTT. This translates into CATSREGQGNSPLHF. V is TRBV15 and J is TRBJ1-6; D perhaps matches TRBD1 (6 bases). Trimming pared 0 bases from V and 7 bases from J, leaving 10 bases between. CDR1 and CDR2 (germline): LNHNV, YYDKDF (reference sequence). The CDR3 totals 15 residues.

J is TRBJ2-3 and V is TRBV5-4, with 10 bases matching TRBD2. V was clipped by 0 bases and J by 1 base; unmatched bases: 8. Per germline, CDR1 SGHNT and CDR2 YYREEE (reference sequence). The CDR3 is made up of 18 amino acids. Here the CDR3 reads CASSLGPSGSEGTDTQYF. In nucleotides, the CDR3 is TGTGCCAGCAGCTTGGGTCCTAGCGGGAGTGAGGGCACAGATACGCAGTATTTT.

This clone was counted only a few times. V and J are TRBV5-1 and TRBJ1-6; TRBD1 matches 8 bases. The CDR3 covers 13 residues. The trim removed 1 base at V and 10 bases at J, leaving 1 base unmatched. Germline-derived CDR1 and CDR2 are SGHRS and YFSETQ. The DNA for the CDR3 is TGCGCCAGCAGCTTGAACAGGGGGTCACCCCTCCACTTT. Translation: CASSLNRGSPLHF.

CDR3 DNA: TGTGCCAGCAGCTTGGGACTAGCGGGAGGCCCCCAAGAGACCCAGTACTTC. Translating it yields CASSLGLAGGPQETQYF. This chain connects TRBV7-2 to TRBJ2-5, with TRBD2 matching over 15 bases. The V and J ends lost 3 bases and 1 base, in that order; junction bases with no gene match: 3. The CDR3 sequence is 17 residues long. Germline CDR1 SGHTA, CDR2 FQGNSA. The variable domain in full, completed from reference TRBV7-2 and TRBJ2-5, reads GAGVSQSPSNKVTEKGKDVELRCDPISGHTALYWYRQSLGQGLEFLIYFQGNSAPDKSGLPSDRFSAERTGGSVSTLTIQRTQQEDSAVYLCASSLGLAGGPQETQYFGPGTRLLVL.

The chain employs TRBV30 and TRBJ1-5; 7 bases map to TRBD1. V lost 0 bases to trimming and J lost 2 bases; unmatched junction nucleotides: 7. The CDR3 has 16 amino acids. CDR1 is GTSNPN and CDR2 is SVGIG in the germline V gene (reference sequence). The CDR3 protein is CAWSVPERGRNQPQHF. For the CDR3, the DNA is TGTGCCTGGAGTGTACCCGAGAGGGGGCGCAATCAGCCCCAGCATTTT.